Following are 22 T cell receptor beta chains from one sample sequenced in a study of cytomegalovirus exposure and HLA in healthy donors. 13 Jbeta primers and 60 Vbeta primers were used for the PCR. Sequencing used immunoSEQ multiplex PCR; TCRdb keeps in-frame clones, though not all of them. The data hold about 180,000 clones, with roughly 84% observed a single time. The sequencing sample was made of PBMCs. These receptors were collected from a girl aged 2 to 9 in good health and CMV-seropositive.

This clone has only one observation. The chain carries TRBV6-5 and TRBJ1-1; 7 nucleotides align to TRBD1. The germline V gene encodes CDR1 MNHEY and CDR2 SVGAGI. Trimming cost V 10 bases and J 9 bases; bases outside gene matches: 11. The CDR3 spans 12 residues. The CDR3 DNA is TGTGCCACCAAGGTGGAACAGGGGAAAGCTTTCTTT. Translating gives CATKVEQGKAFF.

This sequence joins TRBV1 and TRBJ1-1. TRBV1 counts as a pseudogene. The CDR3 runs to 22 residues. This CDR3 reads CTSSPKSQKAGLGGLMNTEAFF. The CDR3, as DNA: TGCACCAGCAGCCCTAAGAGCCAAAAAGCCGGTTTGGGGGGTTTAATGAACACTGAAGCTTTCTTT.

The rearrangement joins TRBV30 to TRBJ2-1; a possible D gene is TRBD2 (7 bases). V shed 1 base and J shed 4 bases, with 23 bases lying between them. Germline-derived CDR1 and CDR2 are GTSNPN and SVGIG (reference sequence). There are 18 residues in the CDR3. The CDR3 bases are TGTGCCTGGAGTGGGGAGGGGGGAGGGGGACTAATATACAATGAGCAGTTCTTC. This gives the protein CAWSGEGGGGLIYNEQFF.

V is TRBV11-3 and J is TRBJ2-5; D unclear. The end of the DNA aligns better with TRBJ2-7, so the J call may be wrong. Per germline, CDR1 SGHNT and CDR2 YENEEA. This CDR3 is built from 14 residues. CDR3 loop: CASSPMRESYEQYF. For the CDR3, the DNA is TGTGCCAGCAGCCCAATGAGAGAATCCTACGAGCAGTACTTC.

The genes are TRBV19 and TRBJ2-7; 14 bases are shared with TRBD2. Germline trimming cut 9 bases from V and 3 bases from J; bases unmatched to any gene: 4. CDR3 length: 14 amino acids. CDR1 is LNHDA, CDR2 SQIVND, per germline (reference sequence). The CDR3 protein is CASRTSGGIYEQYF. The DNA of the CDR3 is TGTGCCAGCAGGACTAGCGGGGGGATCTACGAGCAGTACTTC.

V gene TRBV30 combines with J gene TRBJ1-1; the match to TRBD1 covers 7 bases. The CDR3 covers 12 residues. Germline V lookup: CDR1 GTSNPN, CDR2 SVGIG (reference sequence). Losses at the gene ends were 8 bases for V and 0 bases for J; bases not matched to a gene: 3. The chain's CDR3 is CARGQVNTEAFF. In DNA form, the CDR3 reads TGTGCCCGAGGACAGGTGAACACTGAAGCTTTCTTT. Combining the CDR3 with reference TRBV30 and TRBJ1-1 gives the whole variable domain SQTIHQWPATLVQPVGSPLSLECTVEGTSNPNLYWYRQAAGRGLQLLFYSVGIGQISSEVPQNLSASRPQDRQFILSSKKLLLSDSGFYLCARGQVNTEAFFGQGTRLTVV.

CDR3 coding DNA: TGTGCCAGCAGCAAAGGGGCAGGTCCCCTATTCACAGATACGCAGTATTTT. It yields the protein CASSKGAGPLFTDTQYF. The chain links TRBV21-1 to TRBJ2-3; the D segment call TRBD1 is taken from the table without a DNA check. TRBV21-1 is a documented pseudogene. This CDR3 is built from 17 residues.

The chain carries TRBV15 and TRBJ1-1; D gene unclear. Trimming pared 4 bases from V and 2 bases from J, leaving 11 bases between. Germline loops: CDR1 LNHNV, CDR2 YYDKDF (reference sequence). This CDR3 has 14 residues. CDR3 in DNA: TGTGCCACCAGCATCATGGAGGGTAACACTGAAGCTTTCTTT. Amino acid sequence: CATSIMEGNTEAFF.

The chain uses TRBV27 and TRBJ1-6; no reliable D call. The V end lost 3 bases, the J end lost 7 bases, and 10 bases lay between the germline ends. Germline V gene sequence: CDR1 MNHEY, CDR2 SMNVEV (reference sequence). CDR3 length: 14 residues. CDR3 region: CASSFFQVNSPLHF. CDR3 DNA sequence: TGTGCCAGCAGTTTCTTCCAGGTGAATTCACCCCTCCACTTT.

The chain carries TRBV14 and TRBJ1-4; D is undetermined. This CDR3 is built from 15 residues. Between the trimmed V and J ends, which lost 6 bases and 5 bases, there was a span of 16 bases. CDR1 SGHDN and CDR2 FVKESK come from the germline V gene. CDR3 in DNA: TGTGCCAGCAGTATCCGCACGAACTCAAATGAAAAACTGTTTTTT. Its protein product is CASSIRTNSNEKLFF.

The chain links TRBV19 to TRBJ2-3; no clear D. The CDR3 contains 14 residues. Germline V gene lookup returns CDR1 LNHDA and CDR2 SQIVND (reference sequence). The V gene lost 6 bases and the J gene lost 0 bases, with 10 bases spanning the gap. The CDR3 reads CASRPSVSTDTQYF. In DNA, the CDR3 is TGTGCCAGTAGACCTTCAGTCAGCACAGATACGCAGTATTTT. Variable domain in full (rest from reference TRBV19 and TRBJ2-3): DGGITQSPKYLFRKEGQNVTLSCEQNLNHDAMYWYRQDPGQGLRLIYYSQIVNDFQKGDIAEGYSVSREKKESFPLTVTSAQKNPTAFYLCASRPSVSTDTQYFGPGTRLTVL.

The chain uses TRBV28 and TRBJ1-2, with TRBD1 identical over 8 bases. V lost 6 bases to trimming and J lost 8 bases; unmatched junction nucleotides: 14. This CDR3 is built from 15 residues. Per the germline V gene, CDR1 is MDHEN and CDR2 is SYDVKM. This CDR3 is CASSSVDRGLLGYTF. CDR3 DNA sequence: TGTGCCAGCAGCTCAGTCGACAGGGGATTGTTGGGCTACACCTTC.

Remarks on this clone: At one boundary the junction diverges from the germline segment, which might be a read error. The chain combines TRBV19 with TRBJ1-1; D gene ambiguous. Germline V gene lookup returns CDR1 LNHDA and CDR2 SQIVND (reference sequence). CDR3 size: 13 residues. This CDR3 reads CASSIERVRGGLF. The CDR3 nucleotides are TGTGCCAGTAGTATAGAGCGGGTCCGCGGAGGGCTCTTT. Filled out from reference TRBV19 and TRBJ1-1, the complete variable domain reads DGGITQSPKYLFRKEGQNVTLSCEQNLNHDAMYWYRQDPGQGLRLIYYSQIVNDFQKGDIAEGYSVSREKKESFPLTVTSAQKNPTAFYLCASSIERVRGGLFGQGTRLTVV.

The rearrangement links TRBV11-2 to TRBJ2-7, with a tentative D call TRBD2 (6 bases). CDR3 length: 14 amino acids. Germline V gives CDR1 SGHAT, CDR2 FQNNGV. V gave up 6 bases and J gave up 2 bases, with 14 bases separating them. Here the CDR3 DNA reads TGTGCCAGCAGAGCTCCGGGACTGGCCTACGAGCAGTACTTC. It is translated as CASRAPGLAYEQYF.

This clone was seen once. CDR3: CASSLSGSYEQYF. CDR3 nucleotide sequence: TGTGCCAGCAGCTTGTCGGGTTCCTACGAGCAGTACTTC. The chain uses TRBV7-6 and TRBJ2-7; D unclear. Trimming pared 3 bases from V and 1 base from J, leaving 7 bases between. The germline gives CDR1 SGHVS, CDR2 FNYEAQ. This CDR3 spans 13 amino acids. The complete variable domain, with remaining parts taken from reference TRBV7-6 and TRBJ2-7, reads GAGVSQSPRYKVTKRGQDVALRCDPISGHVSLYWYRQALGQGPEFLTYFNYEAQQDKSGLPNDRFSAERPEGSISTLTIQRTEQRDSAMYRCASSLSGSYEQYFGPGTRLTVT.

The chain employs TRBV9 and TRBJ2-1, with 9 nucleotides matching TRBD2. This CDR3 is 18 amino acids long. V was clipped by 4 bases and J by 1 base; unmatched bases: 12. The germline V gene has CDR1 SGDLS and CDR2 YYNGEE. For the CDR3, the DNA is TGTGCCAGCAGCCCCGGGGGGGGCGGGGGGGGGTCCTACAATGAGCAGTTCTTC. Translated, it gives CASSPGGGGGGSYNEQFF.

CDR3: CASNRDSYRRDTEAFF. The CDR3 DNA follows: TGTGCCAGCAACCGGGACAGCTATCGGAGGGACACTGAAGCTTTCTTT. The chain is built from TRBV5-5 and TRBJ1-1; 7 bases are a match to TRBD1. The CDR3 extends over 16 amino acids. Germline-derived CDR1 and CDR2 are SGHKS and YYEKEE (reference sequence). The junction had 14 bases not matched to a gene; V was cut back by 6 bases and J by 3 bases.

CDR3 coding DNA: TGTGCCAGCACGAAGGGGCTTGGACCCTACGAGCAGTACTTC. It encodes CASTKGLGPYEQYF. The gene calls are TRBV25-1 and TRBJ2-5, with D perhaps TRBD1 (5 bases). TRBJ2-7 matches the DNA end more closely, so the J call is doubtful. Germline V gene data show CDR1 as MGHDK and CDR2 as SYGVNS. This CDR3 spans 14 amino acids.

This clone was picked up one time. The rearrangement links TRBV10-3 to TRBJ2-5, with 7 bases identical to TRBD2. The J call is in doubt because the DNA end fits TRBJ2-7 better. There are 15 residues in the CDR3. CDR1 ENHRY and CDR2 SYGVKD come from the germline V gene. CDR3 nucleotide sequence: TGTGCCATCAAAAACTCACTAGCGACCCCCTACGAGCAGTACTTC. This gives the protein CAIKNSLATPYEQYF.

The V call is TRBV6-5, the J call TRBJ1-1; D perhaps matches TRBD1 (5 bases). The length of the CDR3 is 12 residues. Germline-derived CDR1 and CDR2 are MNHEY and SVGAGI. Between the trimmed V and J ends, which lost 5 bases and 4 bases, there was a span of 8 bases. CDR3 nucleotide sequence: TGTGCCAGCAGTCTTCAGGGCACTGAAGCTTTCTTT. It specifies CASSLQGTEAFF.

The V gene is TRBV30, the J gene TRBJ1-1; TRBD1 matches 7 bases. The CDR3 sequence is 16 residues long. V lost 2 bases to trimming and J lost 4 bases; unmatched junction nucleotides: 13. Germline CDR1 and CDR2: GTSNPN and SVGIG (reference sequence). The CDR3 DNA sequence: TGTGCCTGGAGTATTGCAGGGGGTATATCGGGCACTGAAGCTTTCTTT. It specifies CAWSIAGGISGTEAFF. Looking up the rest from reference TRBV30 and TRBJ1-1 gives the full variable domain: SQTIHQWPATLVQPVGSPLSLECTVEGTSNPNLYWYRQAAGRGLQLLFYSVGIGQISSEVPQNLSASRPQDRQFILSSKKLLLSDSGFYLCAWSIAGGISGTEAFFGQGTRLTVV.

The chain uses TRBV30 and TRBJ1-2; weak D call: TRBD1 (5 bases). The V end was cut by 5 bases, the J end by 4 bases, with 11 bases between. Germline V gene sequence: CDR1 GTSNPN, CDR2 SVGIG (reference sequence). The CDR3 contains 12 residues. CDR3 residues: CAWSRALYGYTF. The DNA for the CDR3 is TGTGCCTGGTCCAGGGCTCTCTATGGCTACACCTTC. Together with reference TRBV30 and TRBJ1-2, the CDR3 gives the full variable domain: SQTIHQWPATLVQPVGSPLSLECTVEGTSNPNLYWYRQAAGRGLQLLFYSVGIGQISSEVPQNLSASRPQDRQFILSSKKLLLSDSGFYLCAWSRALYGYTFGSGTRLTVV.